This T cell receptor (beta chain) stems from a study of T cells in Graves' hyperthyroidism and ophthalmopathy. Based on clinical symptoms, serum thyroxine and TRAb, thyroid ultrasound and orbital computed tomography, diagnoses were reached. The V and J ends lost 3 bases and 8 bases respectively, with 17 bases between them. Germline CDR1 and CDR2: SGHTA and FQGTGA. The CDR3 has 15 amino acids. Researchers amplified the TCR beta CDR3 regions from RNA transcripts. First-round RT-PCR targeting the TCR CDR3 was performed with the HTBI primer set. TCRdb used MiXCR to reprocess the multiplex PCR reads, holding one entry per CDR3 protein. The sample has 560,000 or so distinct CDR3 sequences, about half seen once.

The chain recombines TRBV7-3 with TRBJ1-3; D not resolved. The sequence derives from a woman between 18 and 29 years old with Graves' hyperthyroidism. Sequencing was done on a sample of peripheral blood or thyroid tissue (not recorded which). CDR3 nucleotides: TGTGCCAGCAGCTTTAGACGGACTGGTGGCTACACCATATATTTT. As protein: CASSFRRTGGYTIYF.